The sequence of this T cell receptor beta chain was determined in a study of shared clonotypes between healthy human individuals. The wider study: Aged 18 to 49, the donors were a couple of women and a few men.

The germline V gene encodes CDR1 ENHRY and CDR2 SYGVKD. The V and J ends lost 8 bases and 2 bases respectively, with 10 bases between them. The CDR3 has 13 residues. Researchers ran the assay at a deep level. Splitting of each subset's genomic DNA was done evenly across several immunoSEQ plates. Profiled with immunoSEQ multiplex PCR; TCRdb holds only in-frame clones, not every one. The top ten hold around 0.3% of the sample, which has about 580,000 clones, roughly 98% seen once. It was CD45RO-negative cells, positively selected for CCR7, that made up naive CD8 cells, with terminally differentiated effector memory CD45RA+ cells excluded.

Source material: naive CD8+ T cells sorted from blood. The V call is TRBV10-3, the J call TRBJ1-5, with D uncertain. The clonotype originates from a young man in good health. CDR3 sequence reads: CAIAGEGNQPQHF. DNA for the CDR3: TGTGCCATCGCCGGTGAAGGCAATCAGCCCCAGCATTTT.